The TCR beta chain described here comes from a study of OX40 agonist ivuxolimab in advanced cancers. Study information: Partial responses were achieved by three patients: one hepatocellular carcinoma, two cutaneous melanoma.

Here immunoSEQ multiplex PCR was the method, and the copy in TCRdb shows in-frame clones only, minus some. The data hold around 64,000 clones, with around 90% observed a single time. General observations from the study: Partial responders at 0.1-3.0 mg/kg had among the lowest clonal expansion.

As for this clone: Its antigen is undetermined.

The CDR3 is 16 amino acids. This material consisted of CD4+ or CD8+ T cells sorted from blood, taken in a trial of the OX40 agonist ivuxolimab. The sequence came from an adult with an advanced solid tumor such as melanoma, head and neck, liver or kidney cancer. V gene TRBV21-1 combines with J gene TRBJ2-7; the D call in the table, TRBD1, was not verified against the DNA. TRBV21-1 is a listed pseudogene. CDR3 DNA: TGTGCCAGCAGCAAAGGATGGACGGGACAGGCCTACGAGCAGTACTTC. This translates into CASSKGWTGQAYEQYF.